This TCR beta chain emerged from a study of CD4 T cells in relation to SARS-CoV-2 and coronaviruses. Overall study findings and caveats: Pre-pandemic and post-infection samples never came from the same donor. Monoreactive clones expanded significantly more to SARS-CoV-2 than crossreactive clones did. The assay detects memory recall responses, not culture-primed primary responses.

Regarding this clone: Its specificity is not known.

Libraries were prepared by immunoSEQ multiplex PCR; TCRdb keeps only in-frame clonotypes and omits some of them. Among 65,000 or so clones, 80% to 90% were seen once, and the ten largest hold 1.5% to 2%. Per germline, CDR1 KGHDR and CDR2 SFDVKD. The CDR3 covers 12 residues. With 3 bases removed from V and 4 bases from J, the gap between germline ends came to 5 bases. The unexposed donors gave CD4+ T cells in about 2011-2018, prior to COVID-19. Sequencing used memory CD4+ T cells from PBMCs. The V gene is TRBV24-1, the J gene TRBJ1-1; the D gene is possibly TRBD1 (5 bases). This clonotype originated in a human donor in good health. The CDR3: CATSDQGTEAFF. DNA for the CDR3: TGTGCCACCAGTGATCAGGGCACTGAAGCTTTCTTT.